The 18 T cell receptor beta chains given below trace back to one sample, sequenced in a study of T cells in Graves' hyperthyroidism and ophthalmopathy. What was amplified from RNA transcripts were TCR beta CDR3 regions. The TCR CDR3 first-round RT-PCR relied on the HTBI primer set. TCRdb redid the calling of the multiplex PCR reads with MiXCR, one entry per CDR3 protein. The sample consists of over 500,000 distinct CDR3 sequences, over 35% of them appearing once. The sample comprised peripheral blood or thyroid tissue (not recorded which). The receptors stem from an adult woman with Graves' disease, either hyperthyroidism or ophthalmopathy (not recorded which).

The table lists this clonotype with many counts. The chain uses TRBV20-1 and TRBJ2-7; possible D gene TRBD2, 6 bases. The CDR3 contains 13 residues. Germline V gene sequence: CDR1 DFQATT, CDR2 SNEGSKA (reference sequence). Trimming shortened V by 5 bases and J by 2 bases, and 13 bases separated the two germline ends. The CDR3 region is CSARGTSTYEQYF. CDR3 nucleotides: TGCAGTGCTCGCGGGACGTCCACCTACGAGCAGTACTTC.

This clonotype occurred once. The germline gene is not matched at one end of the junction; a read error may be the cause. V is TRBV11-2 and J is TRBJ2-7; D remains ambiguous. CDR3 length: 11 amino acids. Per germline, CDR1 SGHAT and CDR2 FQNNGV. CDR3 amino acids: CASSLSRRVEF. Written as DNA, the CDR3 is TGTGCCAGCAGCTTAAGCAGACGGGTGGAGTTC.

This clonotype came up many times. The chain combines TRBV7-9 with TRBJ1-1; no clear D gene. Per the germline V gene, CDR1 is SEHNR and CDR2 is FQNEAQ (reference sequence). This CDR3 comprises 13 residues. V was pared by 7 bases and J by 2 bases, with 11 bases between. CDR3 protein: CASTYGSNTEAFF. CDR3 nucleotides: TGTGCCAGCACCTACGGGAGTAACACTGAAGCTTTCTTT.

This chain links TRBV30 with TRBJ2-5, with D perhaps TRBD1 (5 bases). The CDR3 length is 14 residues. V lost 0 bases and J lost 2, with 10 bases in between. Germline CDR1 is GTSNPN and CDR2 is SVGIG (reference sequence). CDR3 bases: TGTGCCTGGAGTGTAACAGGCGGACAAGAGACCCAGTACTTC. It specifies CAWSVTGGQETQYF. Filled out from reference TRBV30 and TRBJ2-5, the complete variable domain reads SQTIHQWPATLVQPVGSPLSLECTVEGTSNPNLYWYRQAAGRGLQLLFYSVGIGQISSEVPQNLSASRPQDRQFILSSKKLLLSDSGFYLCAWSVTGGQETQYFGPGTRLLVL.

There are many counts of this clonotype. The chain combines TRBV5-1 with TRBJ2-2; no firm D call. The CDR3 length is 16 residues. Germline V CDR1 and CDR2: SGHRS, YFSETQ. V lost 0 bases and J lost 5, with 14 bases in between. This CDR3 reads CASSLGIQRSTGELFF. In nucleotides, the CDR3 is TGCGCCAGCAGCTTGGGGATACAGAGGTCGACCGGGGAGCTGTTTTTT.

The genes are TRBV29-1 and TRBJ2-3; D uncertain. The germline V gene encodes CDR1 SQVTM and CDR2 ANQGSEA. CDR3 length: 12 residues. Trimming took 3 bases from V and 7 from J, leaving 11 bases between them. In nucleotides, the CDR3 is TGCAGCGTTGAGGACGTAACGAATACGCAGTATTTT. As protein: CSVEDVTNTQYF.

The chain carries TRBV15 and TRBJ2-7; 8 nucleotides match TRBD1. In germline, CDR1 is LNHNV, CDR2 YYDKDF (reference sequence). CDR3 length equals 14 residues. The V gene end was trimmed by 1 base and the J gene end by 2 bases; junction bases not matched to a gene: 1. The CDR3 loop reads CATSRGDRTYEQYF. The CDR3 nucleotides read TGTGCCACCAGCAGAGGGGACAGGACCTACGAGCAGTACTTC. Looking up the rest from reference TRBV15 and TRBJ2-7 gives the full variable domain: DAMVIQNPRYQVTQFGKPVTLSCSQTLNHNVMYWYQQKSSQAPKLLFHYYDKDFNNEADTPDNFQSRRPNTSFCFLDIRSPGLGDTAMYLCATSRGDRTYEQYFGPGTRLTVT.

The V call is TRBV20-1, the J call TRBJ2-1; unclear D gene. Germline V gives CDR1 DFQATT, CDR2 SNEGSKA (reference sequence). Trimming cost V 7 bases and J 8 bases, with 9 bases left between them. This CDR3 has 10 amino acids. The CDR3 is CSVHTDEQFF. CDR3 DNA sequence: TGCAGTGTACACACCGATGAGCAGTTCTTC.

CDR3 sequence reads: CAIRNQQGTGNTEAFF. For the CDR3, the DNA is TGTGCCATCAGGAACCAACAAGGGACAGGTAACACTGAAGCTTTCTTT. This rearrangement joins TRBV10-3 to TRBJ1-1; 8 nucleotides line up with TRBD1. J gave up 2 bases and V 6 bases, and 11 bases lay outside the gene matches. Germline V gene lookup returns CDR1 ENHRY and CDR2 SYGVKD. The CDR3 loop spans 16 amino acids.

V usage is TRBV7-8 and J usage is TRBJ2-1; D is perhaps TRBD2 (6 bases). Germline V CDR1 and CDR2: SGHVS, FQNEAQ. This CDR3 region has 13 residues. Trimming took 5 bases from V and 10 from J, leaving 15 bases between them. CDR3 loop: CASSVYFTSEQFF. CDR3 in DNA: TGTGCCAGCAGCGTCTACTTCACTAGCGAGCAGTTCTTC.

This clonotype came up a few times. The rearrangement links TRBV19 to TRBJ1-1, with D possibly being TRBD1 (6 bases). The CDR3 has 15 residues. V lost 5 bases, J lost 0 bases, and 13 bases lay in between. Germline CDR1 LNHDA, CDR2 SQIVND (reference sequence). The CDR3 here is CASSPGQFMNTEAFF. The CDR3 coding sequence is TGTGCCAGTAGTCCTGGACAGTTCATGAACACTGAAGCTTTCTTT. The full variable domain, rest sourced from reference TRBV19 and TRBJ1-1, is DGGITQSPKYLFRKEGQNVTLSCEQNLNHDAMYWYRQDPGQGLRLIYYSQIVNDFQKGDIAEGYSVSREKKESFPLTVTSAQKNPTAFYLCASSPGQFMNTEAFFGQGTRLTVV.

Many counts were recorded for this clonotype. V and J are TRBV6-1 and TRBJ1-6; 9 bases are shared with TRBD1. The CDR3 runs 15 residues. Germline assignment: CDR1 MNHNS and CDR2 SASEGT. V was pared by 5 bases and J by 10 bases, with 9 bases of the junction left unmatched. In nucleotides, the CDR3 is TGTGCCAGCAGTTTCCGGACAGGGGAAGCCTCACCCCTCCACTTT. This codes for CASSFRTGEASPLHF.

This clonotype was recorded many times. The chain employs TRBV30 and TRBJ1-2; no reliable D call. The CDR3 is made up of 12 amino acids. The V gene lost 3 bases and the J gene lost 7 bases, with 12 bases spanning the gap. The germline CDR1 and CDR2 sequences are GTSNPN and SVGIG (reference sequence). CDR3: CAWSLQPTGYTF. The CDR3 DNA sequence: TGTGCCTGGAGCCTCCAGCCAACTGGCTACACCTTC.

At least ten counts were recorded for this clonotype. This rearrangement joins TRBV7-2 to TRBJ2-7, with TRBD2 as a possible D gene (6 bases). Per the germline V gene, CDR1 is SGHTA and CDR2 is FQGNSA. Trimming pared 1 base from V and 4 bases from J, leaving 14 bases between. The CDR3 covers 15 residues. CDR3 coding DNA: TGTGCCAGCAGCTTAGGGGGGTCGGACTATTACGAGCAGTACTTC. Encoded protein: CASSLGGSDYYEQYF.

The V and J genes are TRBV12-3 or TRBV12-4 and TRBJ1-1; a weak D match, TRBD1 (5 bases). The CDR3 extends over 12 amino acids. V lost 4 bases, J lost 10 bases, and 13 bases lay in between. The CDR3: CASSWRRGLAFF. CDR3 in DNA: TGTGCCAGCAGTTGGAGGAGGGGTTTAGCTTTCTTT.

This clonotype has a handful of counts. This sequence joins TRBV9 and TRBJ1-6; maybe TRBD1 (5 bases). Germline CDR1 and CDR2: SGDLS and YYNGEE. The CDR3 spans 16 residues. The V gene lost 0 bases and the J gene lost 7 bases, with 14 bases spanning the gap. The CDR3 reads CASSVALGDENSPLHF. For the CDR3, the DNA is TGTGCCAGCAGCGTAGCCTTAGGGGATGAGAATTCACCCCTCCACTTT.

The chain couples TRBV7-9 to TRBJ2-7; 8 bases are a match to TRBD2. Germline-derived CDR1 and CDR2 are SEHNR and FQNEAQ (reference sequence). V was clipped by 8 bases and J by 6 bases; unmatched bases: 15. This CDR3 is 15 amino acids long. CDR3 in amino acids: CASGSYGTSRGEQYF. The CDR3 DNA sequence: TGTGCCAGCGGCTCTTACGGGACTAGTAGAGGCGAGCAGTACTTC.

The chain links TRBV20-1 to TRBJ1-5, with D perhaps TRBD1 (5 bases). The V gene lost 3 bases and the J gene lost 6 bases, with 12 bases spanning the gap. The V gene's germline CDR1 is DFQATT and CDR2 SNEGSKA (reference sequence). The CDR3 has 13 amino acids. The CDR3 reads CSASSGGIQPQHF. The CDR3 DNA sequence: TGCAGTGCTAGTTCCGGGGGGATTCAGCCCCAGCATTTT.